This T cell receptor beta chain emerged from a study of blood T cell repertoires in COVID-19. Recruits, aged roughly 18 to 90 years, lived in under 25 US areas. Categorization into cohorts depended on clinical history that participants reported. V shed 2 bases and J shed 5 bases, with 10 bases lying between them. Germline-derived CDR1 and CDR2 are KGHSH and LQKENI. The CDR3 is made up of 14 amino acids. Sequencing used immunoSEQ multiplex PCR; TCRdb keeps in-frame clones, though not all of them. This repertoire shows more than 150,000 clones, about 90% found once; its top ten account for 7%. The receptor comes from a woman aged 50 to 65 who had recovered from COVID-19. The chain uses TRBV18 and TRBJ2-1; weak D call: TRBD1 (5 bases). Input material: PBMCs or T cells enriched from blood (not recorded which). The CDR3 sequence: CASSPGQGNNEQFF. CDR3 DNA sequence: TGTGCCAGCTCACCAGGGCAGGGAAACAATGAGCAGTTCTTC.